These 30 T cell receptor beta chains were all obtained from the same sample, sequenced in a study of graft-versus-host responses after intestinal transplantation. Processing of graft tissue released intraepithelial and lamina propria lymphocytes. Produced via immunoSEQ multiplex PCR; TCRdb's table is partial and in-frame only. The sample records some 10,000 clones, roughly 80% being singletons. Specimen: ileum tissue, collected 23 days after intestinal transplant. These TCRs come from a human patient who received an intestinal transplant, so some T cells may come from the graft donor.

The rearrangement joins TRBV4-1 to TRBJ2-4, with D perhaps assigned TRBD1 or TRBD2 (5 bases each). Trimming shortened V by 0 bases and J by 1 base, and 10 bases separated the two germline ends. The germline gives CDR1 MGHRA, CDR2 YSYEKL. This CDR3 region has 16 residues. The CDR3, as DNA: TGCGCCAGCAGCCAAGAAGAATGGGGGGCCAAAAACATTCAGTACTTC. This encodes CASSQEEWGAKNIQYF.

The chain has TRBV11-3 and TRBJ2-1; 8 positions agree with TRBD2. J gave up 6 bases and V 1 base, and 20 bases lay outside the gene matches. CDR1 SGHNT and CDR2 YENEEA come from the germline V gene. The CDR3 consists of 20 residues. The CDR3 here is CASSLVRVRVREGRSNEQFF. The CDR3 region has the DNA TGTGCCAGCAGCTTAGTAAGGGTTAGGGTCCGGGAGGGCAGGAGCAATGAGCAGTTCTTC.

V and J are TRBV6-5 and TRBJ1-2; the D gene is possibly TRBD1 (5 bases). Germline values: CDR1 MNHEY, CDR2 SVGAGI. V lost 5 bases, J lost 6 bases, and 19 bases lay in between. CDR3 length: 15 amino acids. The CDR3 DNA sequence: TGTGCCAGCAGTGGAACAGCGGGGCGTTCTCATGGCTACACCTTC. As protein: CASSGTAGRSHGYTF.

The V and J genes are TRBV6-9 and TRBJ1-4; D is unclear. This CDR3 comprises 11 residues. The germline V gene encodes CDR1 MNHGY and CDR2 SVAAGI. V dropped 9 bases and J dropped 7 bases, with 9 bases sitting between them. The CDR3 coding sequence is TGTGCCAGTGGGCGGAGTGAAAAACTGTTTTTT. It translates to CASGRSEKLFF.

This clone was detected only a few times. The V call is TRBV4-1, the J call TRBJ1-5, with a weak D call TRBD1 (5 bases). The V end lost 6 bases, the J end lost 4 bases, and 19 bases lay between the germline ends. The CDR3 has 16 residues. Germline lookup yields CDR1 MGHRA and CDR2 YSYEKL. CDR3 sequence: CASSGGLGEVNQPQHF. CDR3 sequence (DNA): TGCGCCAGCAGTGGGGGGTTGGGGGAAGTAAATCAGCCCCAGCATTTT.

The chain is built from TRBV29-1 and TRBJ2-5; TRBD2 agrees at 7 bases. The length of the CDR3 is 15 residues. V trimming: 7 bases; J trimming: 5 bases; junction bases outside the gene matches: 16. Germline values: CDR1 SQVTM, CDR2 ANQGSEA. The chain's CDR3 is CSAALWRERRETQYF. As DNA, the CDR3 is TGCAGCGCAGCATTATGGCGGGAGCGGCGGGAGACCCAGTACTTC.

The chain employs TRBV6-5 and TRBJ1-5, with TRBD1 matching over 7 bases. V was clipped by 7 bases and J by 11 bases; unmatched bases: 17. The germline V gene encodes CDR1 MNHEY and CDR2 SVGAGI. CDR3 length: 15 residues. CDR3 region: CASNPDRPQGLAQHF. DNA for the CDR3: TGTGCCAGCAACCCGGACAGGCCCCAGGGATTAGCCCAGCATTTT.

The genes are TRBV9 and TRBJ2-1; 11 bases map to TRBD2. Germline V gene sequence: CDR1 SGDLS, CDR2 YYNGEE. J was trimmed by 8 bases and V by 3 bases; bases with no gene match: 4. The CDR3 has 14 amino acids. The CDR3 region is CASSALGLADEQFF. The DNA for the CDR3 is TGTGCCAGCAGCGCTCTGGGACTAGCGGATGAGCAGTTCTTC.

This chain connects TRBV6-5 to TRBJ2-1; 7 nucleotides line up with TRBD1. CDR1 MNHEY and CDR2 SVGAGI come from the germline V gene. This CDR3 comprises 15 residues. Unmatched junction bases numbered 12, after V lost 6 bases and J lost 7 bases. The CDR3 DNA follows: TGTGCCAGCAGCATCGACAGGGTCGAAGGGAATGAGCAGTTCTTC. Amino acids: CASSIDRVEGNEQFF.

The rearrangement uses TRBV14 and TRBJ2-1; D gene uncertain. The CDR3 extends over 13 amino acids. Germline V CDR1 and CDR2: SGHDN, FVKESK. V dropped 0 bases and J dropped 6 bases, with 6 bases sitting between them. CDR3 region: CASSQDLPNEQFF. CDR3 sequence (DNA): TGTGCCAGCAGCCAAGACCTCCCCAATGAGCAGTTCTTC.

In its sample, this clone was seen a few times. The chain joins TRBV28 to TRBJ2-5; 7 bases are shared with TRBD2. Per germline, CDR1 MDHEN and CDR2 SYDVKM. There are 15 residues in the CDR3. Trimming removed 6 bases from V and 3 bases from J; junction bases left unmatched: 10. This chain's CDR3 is CASRHYSSGEETQYF. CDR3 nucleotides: TGTGCCAGCAGACATTATTCTAGCGGTGAAGAGACCCAGTACTTC.

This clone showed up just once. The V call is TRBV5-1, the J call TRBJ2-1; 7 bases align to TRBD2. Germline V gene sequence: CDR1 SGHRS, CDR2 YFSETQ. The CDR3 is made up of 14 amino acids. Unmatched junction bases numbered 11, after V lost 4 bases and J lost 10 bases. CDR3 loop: CASSGSGWPVEQFF. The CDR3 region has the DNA TGCGCCAGCAGCGGTAGCGGGTGGCCCGTGGAGCAGTTCTTC.

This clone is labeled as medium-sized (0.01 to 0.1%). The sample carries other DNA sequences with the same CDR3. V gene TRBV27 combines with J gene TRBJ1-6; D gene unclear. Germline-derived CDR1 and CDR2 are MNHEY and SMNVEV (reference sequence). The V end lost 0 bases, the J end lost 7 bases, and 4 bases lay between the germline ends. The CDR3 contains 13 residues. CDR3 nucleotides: TGTGCCAGCAGTTTATCCACGAATTCACCCCTCCACTTT. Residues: CASSLSTNSPLHF.

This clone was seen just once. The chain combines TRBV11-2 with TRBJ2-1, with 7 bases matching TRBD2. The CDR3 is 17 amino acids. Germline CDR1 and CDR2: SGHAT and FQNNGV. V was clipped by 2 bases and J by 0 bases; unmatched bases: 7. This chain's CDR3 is CASSLPRGISSYNEQFF. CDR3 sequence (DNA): TGTGCCAGCAGCTTACCGCGGGGGATAAGCTCCTACAATGAGCAGTTCTTC. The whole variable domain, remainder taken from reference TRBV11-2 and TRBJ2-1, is EAGVAQSPRYKIIEKRQSVAFWCNPISGHATLYWYQQILGQGPKLLIQFQNNGVVDDSQLPKDRFSAERLKGVDSTLKIQPAKLEDSAVYLCASSLPRGISSYNEQFFGPGTRLTVL.

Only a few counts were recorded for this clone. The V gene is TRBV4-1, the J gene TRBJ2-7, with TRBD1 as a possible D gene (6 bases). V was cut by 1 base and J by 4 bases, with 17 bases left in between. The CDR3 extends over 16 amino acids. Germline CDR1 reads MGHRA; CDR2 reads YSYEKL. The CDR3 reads CASSQVATGFRYEQYF. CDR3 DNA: TGCGCCAGCAGCCAAGTTGCCACAGGGTTCCGGTACGAGCAGTACTTC.

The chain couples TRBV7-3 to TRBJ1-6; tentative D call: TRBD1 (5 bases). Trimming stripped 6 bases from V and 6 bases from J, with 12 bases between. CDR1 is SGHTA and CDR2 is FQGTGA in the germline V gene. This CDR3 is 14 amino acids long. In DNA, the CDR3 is TGTGCCAGCAGTTTCCTTCAGGGTAATTCACCCCTCCACTTT. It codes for CASSFLQGNSPLHF.

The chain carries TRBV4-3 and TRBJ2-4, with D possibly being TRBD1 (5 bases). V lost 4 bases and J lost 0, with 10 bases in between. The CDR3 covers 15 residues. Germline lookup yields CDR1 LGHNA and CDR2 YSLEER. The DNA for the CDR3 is TGCGCCAGCAGCCGACAGATCCTAGCCAAAAACATTCAGTACTTC. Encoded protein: CASSRQILAKNIQYF.

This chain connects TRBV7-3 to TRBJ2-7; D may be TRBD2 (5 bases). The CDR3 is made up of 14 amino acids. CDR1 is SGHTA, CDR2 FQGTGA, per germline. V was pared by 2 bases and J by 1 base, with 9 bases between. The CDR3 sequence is CASSLEGGSYEQYF. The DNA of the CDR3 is TGTGCCAGCAGCTTAGAGGGCGGGTCCTACGAGCAGTACTTC. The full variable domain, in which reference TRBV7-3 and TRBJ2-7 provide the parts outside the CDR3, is GAGVSQTPSNKVTEKGKYVELRCDPISGHTALYWYRQSLGQGPEFLIYFQGTGAADDSGLPNDRFFAVRPEGSVSTLKIQRTERGDSAVYLCASSLEGGSYEQYFGPGTRLTVT.

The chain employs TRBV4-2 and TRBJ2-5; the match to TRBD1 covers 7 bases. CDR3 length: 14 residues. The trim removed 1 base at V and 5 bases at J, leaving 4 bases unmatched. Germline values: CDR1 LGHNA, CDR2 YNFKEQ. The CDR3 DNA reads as TGTGCCAGCAGCCAAGTCACAGGGGAGGAGACCCAGTACTTC. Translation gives CASSQVTGEETQYF.

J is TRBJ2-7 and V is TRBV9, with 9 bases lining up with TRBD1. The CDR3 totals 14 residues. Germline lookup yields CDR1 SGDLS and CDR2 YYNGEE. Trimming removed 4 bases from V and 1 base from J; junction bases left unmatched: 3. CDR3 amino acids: CASSPQGASYEQYF. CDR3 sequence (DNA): TGTGCCAGCAGCCCACAGGGGGCGTCCTACGAGCAGTACTTC.

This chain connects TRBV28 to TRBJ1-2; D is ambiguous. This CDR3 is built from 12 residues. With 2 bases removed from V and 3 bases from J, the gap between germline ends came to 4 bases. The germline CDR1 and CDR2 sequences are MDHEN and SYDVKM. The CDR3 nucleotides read TGTGCCAGCAGTTTACTTGACTATGGCTACACCTTC. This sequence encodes CASSLLDYGYTF.

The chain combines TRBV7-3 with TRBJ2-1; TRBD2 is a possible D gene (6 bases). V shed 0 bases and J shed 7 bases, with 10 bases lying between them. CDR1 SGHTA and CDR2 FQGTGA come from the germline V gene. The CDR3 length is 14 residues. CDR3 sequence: CASSLTGSGNEQFF. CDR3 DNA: TGTGCCAGCAGCTTAACCGGGAGCGGGAATGAGCAGTTCTTC.

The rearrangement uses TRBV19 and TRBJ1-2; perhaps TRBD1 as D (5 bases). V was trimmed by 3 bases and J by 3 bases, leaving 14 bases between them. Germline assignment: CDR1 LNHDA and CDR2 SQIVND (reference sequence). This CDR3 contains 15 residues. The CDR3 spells CASSIFSGTDYGYTF. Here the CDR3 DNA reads TGTGCCAGTAGTATCTTTTCAGGGACTGACTATGGCTACACCTTC. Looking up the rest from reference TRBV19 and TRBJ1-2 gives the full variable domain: DGGITQSPKYLFRKEGQNVTLSCEQNLNHDAMYWYRQDPGQGLRLIYYSQIVNDFQKGDIAEGYSVSREKKESFPLTVTSAQKNPTAFYLCASSIFSGTDYGYTFGSGTRLTVV.

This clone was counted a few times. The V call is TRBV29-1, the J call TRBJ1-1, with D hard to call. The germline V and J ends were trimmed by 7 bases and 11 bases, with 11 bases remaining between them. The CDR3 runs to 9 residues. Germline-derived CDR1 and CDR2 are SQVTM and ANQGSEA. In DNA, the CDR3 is TGCAGCGGGGGAGTCGATGCTTTCTTT. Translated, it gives CSGGVDAFF. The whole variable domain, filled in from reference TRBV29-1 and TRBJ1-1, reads SAVISQKPSRDICQRGTSLTIQCQVDSQVTMMFWYRQQPGQSLTLIATANQGSEATYESGFVIDKFPISRPNLTFSTLTVSNMSPEDSSIYLCSGGVDAFFGQGTRLTVV.

The CDR3 DNA is TGTGCCAGCTCACCCCAGCGGGACACCGGGGAGCTGTTTTTT. Residues: CASSPQRDTGELFF. V and J are TRBV18 and TRBJ2-2; D is possibly TRBD2 (6 bases). CDR1 is KGHSH and CDR2 is LQKENI in the germline V gene. The CDR3 length is 14 residues. The ends were cut back, 3 bases at V and 3 bases at J, with 8 bases in the middle.

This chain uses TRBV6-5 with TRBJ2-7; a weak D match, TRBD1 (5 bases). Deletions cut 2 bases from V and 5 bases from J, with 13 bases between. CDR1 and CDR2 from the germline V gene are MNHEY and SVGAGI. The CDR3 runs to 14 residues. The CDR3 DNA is TGTGCCAGCAGTTACGGCAGGGTGGTCAACGAGCAGTACTTC. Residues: CASSYGRVVNEQYF.

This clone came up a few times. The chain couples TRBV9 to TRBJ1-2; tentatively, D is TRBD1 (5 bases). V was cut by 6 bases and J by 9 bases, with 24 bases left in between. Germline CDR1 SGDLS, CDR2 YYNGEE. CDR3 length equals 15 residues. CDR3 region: CASTNRQGPAMRYTF. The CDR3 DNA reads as TGTGCCAGCACCAACCGGCAGGGCCCAGCTATGCGCTACACCTTC.

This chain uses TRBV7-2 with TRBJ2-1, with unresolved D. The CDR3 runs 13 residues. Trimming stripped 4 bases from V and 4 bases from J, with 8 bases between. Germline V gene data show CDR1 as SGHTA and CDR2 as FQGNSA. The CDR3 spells CASSSGLYNEQFF. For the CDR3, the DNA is TGTGCCAGCAGCTCGGGTCTGTACAATGAGCAGTTCTTC.

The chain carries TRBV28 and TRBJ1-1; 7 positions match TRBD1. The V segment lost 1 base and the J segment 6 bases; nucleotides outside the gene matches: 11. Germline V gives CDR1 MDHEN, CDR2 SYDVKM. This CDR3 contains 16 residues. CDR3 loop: CASSLFPPDRVPEAFF. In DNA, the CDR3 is TGTGCCAGCAGTTTATTCCCCCCCGACAGGGTCCCTGAAGCTTTCTTT.

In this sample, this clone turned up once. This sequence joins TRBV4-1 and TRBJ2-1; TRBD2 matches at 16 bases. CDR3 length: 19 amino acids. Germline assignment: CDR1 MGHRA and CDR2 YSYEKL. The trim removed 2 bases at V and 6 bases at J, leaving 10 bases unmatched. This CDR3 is CASSQSAGTSGRARNEQFF. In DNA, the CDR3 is TGCGCCAGCAGCCAATCCGCCGGGACTAGCGGGAGGGCACGCAATGAGCAGTTCTTC.